What follows are 7 T cell receptor beta chains derived from one specimen sequenced in a study of CD8+ T cells in alopecia areata (dated by TCRdb to 2017 to 2018). The sample's time point label, in plain terms: baseline before oral tofacitinib. Library preparation used the immunoSEQ multiplex PCR assay. RNA was extracted from all samples and reverse transcribed into cDNA as template for TCR sequencing. Entries here come from immuneACCESS through TCRdb and include only in-frame sequences with V and J called. Some clones fail to appear in such tables; in the studies checked, an unresolved V gene covers under half of the shortfall, and the cause of the remainder is unknown. This sample lists 130,000 to 150,000 clones; over 70% were detected once. The top ten constitute about 16% of the sample. Specimen: CD8+ T cells sorted from blood, collected at week 0. Every receptor here comes from a human donor with alopecia areata.

The V and J genes are TRBV29-1 and TRBJ2-3; 11 nucleotides agree with TRBD1. Germline V CDR1 and CDR2: SQVTM, ANQGSEA. This CDR3 region has 13 residues. The V gene end was trimmed by 6 bases and the J gene end by 4 bases; junction bases not matched to a gene: 3. The CDR3 protein is CSVGQGAADTQYF. The CDR3 DNA reads TGCAGCGTCGGACAGGGGGCGGCAGATACGCAGTATTTT.

The V and J genes are TRBV7-8 and TRBJ2-7; possibly TRBD1 for D (5 bases). The CDR3 is made up of 15 amino acids. Looked up from germline, CDR1 is SGHVS and CDR2 is FQNEAQ. V was clipped by 0 bases and J by 2 bases, with 11 bases between them. CDR3: CASSLAQEPAYEQYF. CDR3 coding DNA: TGTGCCAGCAGCTTAGCACAGGAGCCCGCCTACGAGCAGTACTTC.

The V and J genes are TRBV30 and TRBJ2-7; D tentatively reads TRBD1 or TRBD2 (5 bases each). V was shortened by 3 bases and J by 3 bases, with 18 bases between the two germline ends. This CDR3 spans 15 amino acids. The germline gives CDR1 GTSNPN, CDR2 SVGIG (reference sequence). CDR3 sequence: CAWSLPGTQYYEQYF. DNA for the CDR3: TGTGCCTGGAGCCTCCCCGGGACCCAGTACTACGAGCAGTACTTC.

J is TRBJ2-7 and V is TRBV9; the match to TRBD2 covers 7 bases. CDR3 length: 15 amino acids. Germline V gene lookup returns CDR1 SGDLS and CDR2 YYNGEE. Trimming cost V 0 bases and J 3 bases; bases outside gene matches: 6. The CDR3 protein is CASSVGWEGSYEQYF. CDR3 DNA sequence: TGTGCCAGCAGCGTAGGTTGGGAGGGGAGCTACGAGCAGTACTTC.

Relative to its sample, this clone is medium-sized. V is TRBV29-1 and J is TRBJ2-1; a possible D gene is TRBD1 (5 bases). Looked up from germline, CDR1 is SQVTM and CDR2 is ANQGSEA. The CDR3 runs 13 residues. Trimming removed 3 bases from V and 6 bases from J, with 12 bases in between. The CDR3 DNA is TGCAGCGTTGAGAGACAGCTTTTCAATGAGCAGTTCTTC. This codes for CSVERQLFNEQFF.

The V and J genes are TRBV29-1 and TRBJ2-7, with D possibly matching TRBD2 (5 bases). Trimming took 8 bases from V and 4 from J, leaving 21 bases between them. CDR3 length equals 14 residues. Germline lookup yields CDR1 SQVTM and CDR2 ANQGSEA. CDR3 loop: CSPEGAASVYEQYF. The CDR3 region has the DNA TGCAGCCCCGAGGGCGCAGCGTCGGTTTACGAGCAGTACTTC.

The J gene is TRBJ2-3, the V gene TRBV6-4, with 11 bases lining up with TRBD2. CDR3 length equals 15 residues. The junction had 4 bases not matched to a gene; V was cut back by 4 bases and J by 4 bases. The V gene's germline CDR1 is MRHNA and CDR2 SNTAGT. CDR3 protein: CASSGTSGRPDTQYF. CDR3 nucleotide sequence: TGTGCCAGCAGTGGCACTAGCGGGAGACCAGATACGCAGTATTTT.